The 24 T cell receptor beta chains below come from one sample, sequenced in a study of shared clonotypes between healthy human individuals. Using immunoSEQ multiplex PCR, the repertoire was profiled, and TCRdb retains in-frame clones only, with some absent. Among roughly 2 million clones listed, about 95% were seen once. Terminally differentiated effector memory CD45RA+ cells were excluded by CCR7 positive selection of CD45RO-negative cells. Sequencing input: naive CD8+ T cells sorted from blood. All receptors derive from a man aged 18 to 29 in good health.

The V call is TRBV7-8, the J call TRBJ2-7; maybe TRBD1 (5 bases). In germline, CDR1 is SGHVS, CDR2 FQNEAQ. Trimming cost V 2 bases and J 0 bases, with 14 bases left between them. This CDR3 has 16 residues. The CDR3 region has the DNA TGTGCCAGCAGCTTATCCGGAGACAGTGACTCCTACGAGCAGTACTTC. Amino acid sequence: CASSLSGDSDSYEQYF.

The chain is built from TRBV11-2 and TRBJ1-4, with a tentative D call TRBD1 (5 bases). The V and J ends lost 2 bases and 7 bases respectively, with 17 bases between them. This CDR3 is 16 amino acids long. Germline values: CDR1 SGHAT, CDR2 FQNNGV. The CDR3, as DNA: TGTGCCAGCAGCTTACCCGGGGAGGGGATTGGTGAAAAACTGTTTTTT. It encodes CASSLPGEGIGEKLFF.

The gene calls are TRBV29-1 and TRBJ1-2, with TRBD1 as a possible D gene (5 bases). V was clipped by 8 bases and J by 3 bases, with 10 bases between them. There are 11 residues in the CDR3. The germline V gene encodes CDR1 SQVTM and CDR2 ANQGSEA. This CDR3 reads CSSQGHYGYTF. CDR3 coding DNA: TGCAGCTCCCAGGGACACTATGGCTACACCTTC.

The V and J genes are TRBV5-4 and TRBJ2-7, with D perhaps given as TRBD1 or TRBD2 (5 bases each). V shed 4 bases and J shed 7 bases, with 18 bases lying between them. Germline-derived CDR1 and CDR2 are SGHNT and YYREEE (reference sequence). There are 14 residues in the CDR3. CDR3 in amino acids: CASSPGWGEREQYF. The CDR3 DNA follows: TGTGCCAGCAGCCCCGGTTGGGGCGAGCGGGAGCAGTACTTC.

The chain has TRBV5-6 and TRBJ2-1; 13 bases align to TRBD2. This CDR3 contains 15 residues. Germline CDR1 SGHDT, CDR2 YYEEEE. With 4 bases clipped from V and 4 bases from J, the junction kept 2 bases outside the gene matches. The CDR3, as DNA: TGTGCCAGCAGCGCACTAGCGGGAGGGTACAATGAGCAGTTCTTC. Its translation is CASSALAGGYNEQFF.

V gene TRBV15 combines with J gene TRBJ2-1; 8 nucleotides match TRBD1. The junction had 15 bases not matched to a gene; V was cut back by 10 bases and J by 4 bases. This CDR3 contains 16 residues. From germline, CDR1 is LNHNV and CDR2 YYDKDF (reference sequence). CDR3 loop: CAIPAGSGGEYNEQFF. In DNA form, the CDR3 reads TGTGCCATCCCCGCCGGGTCAGGGGGCGAGTACAATGAGCAGTTCTTC.

This clone was observed once. The chain links TRBV5-4 to TRBJ2-3, with 8 bases lining up with TRBD2. V was pared by 3 bases and J by 1 base, with 1 base of the junction left unmatched. Germline V lookup: CDR1 SGHNT, CDR2 YYREEE (reference sequence). The CDR3 length is 14 residues. The CDR3: CASSSTSGTDTQYF. CDR3 sequence (DNA): TGTGCCAGCAGCTCGACTAGCGGCACAGATACGCAGTATTTT.

The chain couples TRBV4-1 to TRBJ1-1, with TRBD1 identical over 7 bases. The CDR3 runs 16 residues. The germline V gene has CDR1 MGHRA and CDR2 YSYEKL. V gave up 3 bases and J gave up 1 base; unmatched junction bases: 8. CDR3 sequence reads: CASSHPGQITNTEAFF. The CDR3 DNA is TGCGCCAGCAGCCATCCGGGACAGATTACGAACACTGAAGCTTTCTTT.

This chain uses TRBV19 with TRBJ1-5, with D perhaps matching TRBD1 (5 bases). The CDR3 totals 14 residues. Germline assignment: CDR1 LNHDA and CDR2 SQIVND (reference sequence). The V gene lost 6 bases and the J gene lost 4 bases, with 13 bases spanning the gap. The CDR3 reads CASRSGFGNQPQHF. Here the CDR3 DNA reads TGTGCCAGTAGGTCAGGGTTCGGGAATCAGCCCCAGCATTTT.

The chain has TRBV27 and TRBJ2-7; D not certain. CDR3 size: 13 residues. Trimming cost V 3 bases and J 2 bases, with 8 bases left between them. Germline CDR1 and CDR2: MNHEY and SMNVEV (reference sequence). CDR3 region: CASSFTNTYEQYF. DNA for the CDR3: TGTGCCAGCAGTTTCACAAATACCTACGAGCAGTACTTC.

J is TRBJ2-7 and V is TRBV29-1; no firm D call. This CDR3 contains 14 residues. V lost 1 base and J 2 bases, leaving 12 bases between the germline ends. Per the germline V gene, CDR1 is SQVTM and CDR2 is ANQGSEA. In nucleotides, the CDR3 is TGCAGCGTTGAAGGGCAGGATCCCACCTACGAGCAGTACTTC. It codes for CSVEGQDPTYEQYF.

The table lists this clone with a few counts. The CDR3 coding sequence is TGTGCTAGTGGCACCTCCTTTGAGGGAATAACCTATGGCTACACCTTC. It is translated as CASGTSFEGITYGYTF. The chain uses TRBV12-5 and TRBJ1-2; D ambiguous. In germline, CDR1 is LGHNT, CDR2 FRNRAP. V was shortened by 6 bases and J by 4 bases, with 21 bases between the two germline ends. CDR3 length: 16 amino acids. The full variable domain, rest sourced from reference TRBV12-5 and TRBJ1-2, is DARVTQTPRHKVTEMGQEVTMRCQPILGHNTVFWYRQTMMQGLELLAYFRNRAPLDDSGMPKDRFSAEMPDATLATLKIQPSEPRDSAVYFCASGTSFEGITYGYTFGSGTRLTVV.

The rearrangement uses TRBV19 and TRBJ2-5; D not certain. The CDR3 length is 14 residues. Germline assignment: CDR1 LNHDA and CDR2 SQIVND (reference sequence). Trimming stripped 4 bases from V and 2 bases from J, with 11 bases between. The CDR3 DNA is TGTGCCAGTAGTACCGGGCCTAGTCAAGAGACCCAGTACTTC. This gives the protein CASSTGPSQETQYF. The variable domain in full, completed from reference TRBV19 and TRBJ2-5, reads DGGITQSPKYLFRKEGQNVTLSCEQNLNHDAMYWYRQDPGQGLRLIYYSQIVNDFQKGDIAEGYSVSREKKESFPLTVTSAQKNPTAFYLCASSTGPSQETQYFGPGTRLLVL.

The chain has TRBV28 and TRBJ2-1; 10 bases are shared with TRBD2. V lost 3 bases, J lost 3 bases, and 5 bases stayed unmatched. Per germline, CDR1 MDHEN and CDR2 SYDVKM. This CDR3 is 16 amino acids long. The CDR3 loop reads CASSFLTSGRYNEQFF. For the CDR3, the DNA is TGTGCCAGCAGTTTTCTGACTAGCGGGCGCTACAATGAGCAGTTCTTC.

A remark on this clone: The sample holds other DNA sequences that translate to the same CDR3. This chain uses TRBV6-5 with TRBJ1-1, with D maybe TRBD1 (5 bases). V dropped 0 bases and J dropped 4 bases, with 12 bases sitting between them. The CDR3 extends over 15 amino acids. CDR1 and CDR2 (germline): MNHEY, SVGAGI. CDR3 residues: CASSYSSGVGTEAFF. CDR3 DNA sequence: TGTGCCAGCAGTTACTCATCGGGGGTAGGCACTGAAGCTTTCTTT.

On this clone itself: Distinct nucleotide sequences in the sample also encode this CDR3. CDR3 residues: CASSLRDRGYEQYF. The DNA for the CDR3 is TGCGCCAGCAGCCTCCGGGACAGGGGCTACGAGCAGTACTTC. The chain carries TRBV4-1 and TRBJ2-7; 10 nucleotides match TRBD1. The CDR3 loop spans 14 amino acids. V gave up 4 bases and J gave up 3 bases; unmatched junction bases: 3. Germline CDR1 reads MGHRA; CDR2 reads YSYEKL.

Of note for this clone: This sample also contains other DNA sequences that code for the same CDR3. The gene calls are TRBV19 and TRBJ1-5, with a weak D call TRBD1 (5 bases). V was pared by 3 bases and J by 0 bases, with 9 bases between. The CDR3 runs 15 residues. CDR1 and CDR2 from the germline V gene are LNHDA and SQIVND (reference sequence). In nucleotides, the CDR3 is TGTGCCAGTAGTATTACAGGTTATAGCAATCAGCCCCAGCATTTT. This encodes CASSITGYSNQPQHF.

The chain is built from TRBV6-5 and TRBJ2-5, with D unclear. CDR1 and CDR2 from the germline V gene are MNHEY and SVGAGI. Trimming removed 2 bases at V and 9 bases at J, with 19 bases between. This CDR3 contains 15 residues. The CDR3 loop reads CASSYNQDGPLAQYF. The CDR3 region has the DNA TGTGCCAGCAGTTACAACCAGGACGGCCCCTTGGCCCAGTACTTC.

This clone has only one observation. The rearrangement uses TRBV27 and TRBJ2-3, with 8 bases identical to TRBD2. CDR3 length: 19 amino acids. V lost 0 bases and J lost 3; bases outside the gene matches: 14. Germline V gene data show CDR1 as MNHEY and CDR2 as SMNVEV (reference sequence). The CDR3 nucleotides are TGTGCCAGCAGTTTATCACCAGGCTTCGTAGCGGGGTTGACAGATACGCAGTATTTT. This sequence encodes CASSLSPGFVAGLTDTQYF.

V and J are TRBV6-6 and TRBJ2-7, with a possible D match to TRBD2 (6 bases). The germline V gene encodes CDR1 MNHNY and CDR2 SVGAGI (reference sequence). The CDR3 totals 15 residues. V was cut by 2 bases and J by 1 base, with 12 bases left in between. CDR3 in DNA: TGTGCCAGCAGTTACACAACCGGGACTTCCTACGAGCAGTACTTC. Protein product: CASSYTTGTSYEQYF.

The V and J genes are TRBV6-1 and TRBJ1-5; 10 nucleotides align to TRBD1. V lost 3 bases, J lost 7 bases, and 9 bases stayed unmatched. CDR1 and CDR2 from the germline V gene are MNHNS and SASEGT. CDR3 length: 16 amino acids. The CDR3 nucleotides read TGTGCCAGCAGTGAGGACCCCGGACAGGGGGGGCAGCCCCAGCATTTT. The encoded protein is CASSEDPGQGGQPQHF.

The chain has TRBV5-1 and TRBJ2-1; the D gene is possibly TRBD1 (6 bases). Germline V lookup: CDR1 SGHRS, CDR2 YFSETQ. The CDR3 contains 17 residues. V lost 1 base and J 1 base, leaving 15 bases between the germline ends. CDR3 DNA sequence: TGCGCCAGCAGCTTGCGCGGACAGCCTGTATCCTACAATGAGCAGTTCTTC. As protein: CASSLRGQPVSYNEQFF.

V and J are TRBV13 and TRBJ2-7; 13 nucleotides align to TRBD2. The CDR3 is made up of 17 amino acids. V lost 1 base and J lost 7; bases outside the gene matches: 10. The germline gives CDR1 PRHDT, CDR2 FYEKMQ (reference sequence). In nucleotides, the CDR3 is TGTGCCAGCAGCTTAGAGAAAGGACTAGCGGGAGTCGGTGAGCAGTACTTC. It is translated as CASSLEKGLAGVGEQYF.

J is TRBJ2-1 and V is TRBV10-3; D gene ambiguous. Germline values: CDR1 ENHRY, CDR2 SYGVKD. The CDR3 extends over 15 amino acids. V was trimmed by 0 bases and J by 0 bases, leaving 6 bases between them. CDR3 sequence: CAISESASSYNEQFF. For the CDR3, the DNA is TGTGCCATCAGTGAGTCGGCTAGCTCCTACAATGAGCAGTTCTTC.